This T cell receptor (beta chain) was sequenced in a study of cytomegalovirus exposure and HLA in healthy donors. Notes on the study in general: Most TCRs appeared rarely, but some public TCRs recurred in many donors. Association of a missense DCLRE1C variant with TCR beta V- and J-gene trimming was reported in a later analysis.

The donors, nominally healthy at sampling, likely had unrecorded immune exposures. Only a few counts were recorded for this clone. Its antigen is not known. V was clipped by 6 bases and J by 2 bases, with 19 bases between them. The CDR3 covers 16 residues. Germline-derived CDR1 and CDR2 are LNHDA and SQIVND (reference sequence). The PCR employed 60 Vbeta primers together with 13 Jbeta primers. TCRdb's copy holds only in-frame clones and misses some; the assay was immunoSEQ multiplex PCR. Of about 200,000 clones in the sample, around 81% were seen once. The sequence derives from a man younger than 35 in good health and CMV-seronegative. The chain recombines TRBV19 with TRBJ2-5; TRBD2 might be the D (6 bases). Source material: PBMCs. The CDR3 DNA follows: TGTGCCAGTAGACCGGGCGCTGTGGGAGGACAAGAGACCCAGTACTTC. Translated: CASRPGAVGGQETQYF.